The T cell receptor (beta chain) described here comes from a study of blood T cell repertoires in COVID-19. Turning to the study itself: Samples representing acute and convalescent COVID-19 were sourced from the United States, Italy and Spain.

Using immunoSEQ multiplex PCR, the repertoire was profiled, and TCRdb retains in-frame clones only, with some absent. The sample contains approximately 450,000 clones, roughly nine tenths of which appear only once. The sequencing sample was made of PBMCs or T cells enriched from blood (not recorded which). This receptor was identified in a woman younger than 30 with acute COVID-19.

The CDR3 coding sequence is TGCGCCAGCAGCGCAGGCGGACTAGCGGGACCATACGAGCAGTACTTC. This codes for CASSAGGLAGPYEQYF. The chain is built from TRBV4-1 and TRBJ2-7; 12 bases are a match to TRBD2. The germline V gene has CDR1 MGHRA and CDR2 YSYEKL. The CDR3 loop spans 16 amino acids. The trim removed 5 bases at V and 4 bases at J, leaving 9 bases unmatched.